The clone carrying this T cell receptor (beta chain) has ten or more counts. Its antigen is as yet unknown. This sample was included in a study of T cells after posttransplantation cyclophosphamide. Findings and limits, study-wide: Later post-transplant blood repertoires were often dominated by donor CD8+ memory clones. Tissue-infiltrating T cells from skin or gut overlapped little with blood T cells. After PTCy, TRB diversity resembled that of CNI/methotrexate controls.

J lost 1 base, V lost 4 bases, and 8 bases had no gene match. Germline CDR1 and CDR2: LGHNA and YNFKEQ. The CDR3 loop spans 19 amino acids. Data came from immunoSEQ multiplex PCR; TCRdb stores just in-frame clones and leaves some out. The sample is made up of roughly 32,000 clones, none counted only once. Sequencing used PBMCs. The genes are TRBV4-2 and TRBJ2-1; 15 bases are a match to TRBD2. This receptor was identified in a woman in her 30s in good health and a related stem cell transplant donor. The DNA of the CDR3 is TGTGCCAGCAGCCCGAGGGGGACTAGCGGGGGGCTATCCTACAATGAGCAGTTCTTC. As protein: CASSPRGTSGGLSYNEQFF.